Sequencing of this TCR beta chain was carried out in a study of T cells in Graves' hyperthyroidism and ophthalmopathy. Study overall: Any treatment followed the collection of peripheral blood at initial diagnosis.

Amplification yielded TCR beta CDR3 regions, with RNA transcripts as the source. The HTBI primer set served for first-round RT-PCR of the TCR CDR3. TCRdb reanalysed the multiplex PCR reads using MiXCR and keeps one entry per CDR3 protein. The sample carries 110,000 to 150,000 distinct CDR3 sequences, 22% recorded once. Newly diagnosed patients aged 18 to 65 had hyperthyroidism of under 2 months' duration. Uncontrolled infection, other autoimmune disease, pregnancy or lactation disqualified patients from enrolment. Initially, at the first diagnosis of hyperthyroidism and before any ophthalmopathy symptoms, blood was sampled. This clonotype was seen ten or more times. The CDR3 spans 15 residues. The germline V gene has CDR1 SGHRS and CDR2 YFSETQ. Between the trimmed V and J ends, which lost 0 bases and 4 bases, there was a span of 10 bases.

The sequence was collected from a woman aged 45 to 65 with Graves' hyperthyroidism that later progressed to Graves' ophthalmopathy. Sequenced material: blood. The chain is built from TRBV5-1 and TRBJ2-2; tentatively, D is TRBD2 (5 bases). CDR3 region: CASSLVVAGTGELFF. CDR3 DNA: TGCGCCAGCAGCTTGGTAGTTGCGGGCACCGGGGAGCTGTTTTTT.